This entry describes one T cell receptor (beta chain). The antigen remains undetermined. This record belongs to a study of T cells in Graves' hyperthyroidism and ophthalmopathy. V was clipped by 8 bases and J by 6 bases, with 15 bases between them. This CDR3 has 14 amino acids. Per germline, CDR1 KGHDR and CDR2 SFDVKD. Uncontrolled infection, other autoimmune disease, pregnancy and lactation each barred patients from inclusion. PBMCs stemmed from around 10 ml fresh peripheral blood. What was amplified from RNA transcripts were TCR beta CDR3 regions. Initially, a first-round RT-PCR of the TCR CDR3 employed the HTBI primer set. TCRdb ran MiXCR on the multiplex PCR reads and lists one entry per CDR3 protein. The sample lists around 480,000 distinct CDR3 sequences; approximately 15% were seen once. Study conclusions and caveats: Classification by a 13 V-J model distinguished ophthalmopathy from stable hyperthyroidism. Most clonotypes that expanded in the thyroid above 0.001 also showed up in blood.

The V and J genes are TRBV24-1 and TRBJ2-2; perhaps TRBD1 as D (5 bases). The source material was blood. This TCR was sampled from a woman between 18 and 30 years old with Graves' hyperthyroidism. CDR3 sequence (DNA): TGTGCCACCAAAGCCAGGGATGGGGCCGGGGAGCTGTTTTTT. Protein sequence: CATKARDGAGELFF.